This TCR beta chain is drawn from a study of shared T cell receptors in the human thymus. The ends were cut back, 2 bases at V and 8 bases at J, with 16 bases in the middle. The CDR3 covers 15 residues. Looked up from germline, CDR1 is SGHRS and CDR2 is YFSETQ. This table comes from immunoSEQ multiplex PCR, and its TCRdb copy is limited to in-frame clones, with some not included. Of 500,000 to 850,000 clones listed, around 87% are singletons. These data also formed part of another study, on human thymus T cells. That work contributes: All donors were healthy Finnish infants who were undergoing corrective surgery to treat congenital heart defects. In corrective heart surgery, resections were taken, and these provided the thymus tissue. It looked as if thymic and blood repertoires used V and J genes in a biased way. Overlap was high between thymic repertoires from unrelated individuals, as reported in related research.

This receptor was obtained from a boy under two years old with a congenital heart defect. This chain links TRBV5-1 with TRBJ2-2; tentative D call: TRBD2 (6 bases). The sequenced sample consisted of thymocytes. The CDR3 nucleotides are TGCGCCAGCAGCTTACCCACGGGGGAACCTGGGGAGCTGTTTTTT. This sequence encodes CASSLPTGEPGELFF.